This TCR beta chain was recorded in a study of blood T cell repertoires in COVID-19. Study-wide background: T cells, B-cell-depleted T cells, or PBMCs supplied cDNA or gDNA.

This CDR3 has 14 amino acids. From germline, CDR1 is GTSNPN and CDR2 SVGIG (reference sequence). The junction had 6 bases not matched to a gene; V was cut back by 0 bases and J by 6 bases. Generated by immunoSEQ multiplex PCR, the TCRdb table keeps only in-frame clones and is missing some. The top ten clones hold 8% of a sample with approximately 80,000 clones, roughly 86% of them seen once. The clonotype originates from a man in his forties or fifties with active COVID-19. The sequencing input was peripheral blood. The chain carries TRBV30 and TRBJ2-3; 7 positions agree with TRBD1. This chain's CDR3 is CAWSVLQGFDTQYF. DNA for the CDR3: TGTGCCTGGAGTGTATTACAGGGGTTTGATACGCAGTATTTT.